This T cell receptor beta chain was sequenced for a study of cytomegalovirus exposure and HLA in healthy donors. Study outcomes and limitations: A missense DCLRE1C variant was associated with V- and J-gene trimming of TCR beta chains in a later analysis, and an independent cohort replicated the association. Analyses of presence and absence presupposed an approximately uniform sequencing depth across donors. HLA alleles were associated with 15,000 to 20,000 TCR beta sequences in a later analysis at 0.05 false discovery rate. As confirmed in vitro, three CMV-associated chains were specific for CMV antigens.

The study ran its PCR with 60 Vbeta and 13 Jbeta primers. Some clones are missing from TCRdb's copy, which holds only in-frame ones; the method was immunoSEQ multiplex PCR. This sample contains about 160,000 clones. Of note for this clone: Its antigen is undetermined.

The sequence came from a woman aged 55-69 years in good health and CMV-seronegative. Sequencing used PBMCs.

In DNA, the CDR3 is TGCGCCAGCAAGGACAGGGGGATCTACGAGCAGTACTTC. It encodes CASKDRGIYEQYF. J is TRBJ2-7 and V is TRBV10-1; 10 bases are shared with TRBD1. CDR3 size: 13 residues. The V segment lost 7 bases and the J segment 3 bases; nucleotides outside the gene matches: 3. CDR1 WNHNN and CDR2 SYGVQD come from the germline V gene (reference sequence).